This T cell receptor beta chain was documented in a study of T cell responses to AZD1222 COVID-19 vaccine. Only in-frame clones appear in the TCRdb table, and some are missing; sequencing was by immunoSEQ multiplex PCR. The data show 100,000 to 150,000 clones, with about 88% seen just once and roughly 4% held by the top ten. Study results and limitations: Only six people who got AZD1222 tested seropositive at baseline. The peak T cell response came first, and repertoires were sampled only after it. Nearly half of spike-specific TCRs reportedly target unmutated variant regions.

V trimming: 1 base; J trimming: 4 bases; junction bases outside the gene matches: 8. The CDR3 runs to 16 residues. Germline V lookup: CDR1 SGHNT, CDR2 YYREEE (reference sequence). Details on this clone: Its antigen is still unknown.

The specimen comprised peripheral blood, sampled on day 0 of AZD1222 vaccination. The source is an adult in good health. J is TRBJ2-7 and V is TRBV5-4, with TRBD2 matching over 10 bases. CDR3 nucleotide sequence: TGTGCCAGCAGCTTGTCGGCTAGCGGGAGAGCATACGAGCAGTACTTC. It is translated as CASSLSASGRAYEQYF.